The 15 T cell receptor beta chains given below trace back to one sample, sequenced in a study of CD8 T cells in Susac syndrome. A quantity of roughly 0.5 to 1 ug RNA underwent reverse transcription using random hexamers. TCRdb recomputed calls from the immunoSEQ multiplex PCR reads with MiXCR, one row per CDR3 protein. The sample has around 180,000 distinct CDR3 sequences, approximately 96% seen once. The sequenced material came from CD4+ T cells from PBMCs. Source of these receptors: a human donor with multiple sclerosis.

V usage is TRBV11-2 and J usage is TRBJ2-1; 9 bases are shared with TRBD1. Germline CDR1 is SGHAT and CDR2 is FQNNGV. CDR3 length: 17 residues. The trim removed 4 bases at V and 9 bases at J, leaving 16 bases unmatched. CDR3 residues: CASSSAVGTGWVTEQFF. The DNA for the CDR3 is TGTGCCAGCAGCTCAGCCGTAGGGACAGGGTGGGTTACTGAGCAGTTCTTC. Full variable domain (rest looked up from reference TRBV11-2 and TRBJ2-1): EAGVAQSPRYKIIEKRQSVAFWCNPISGHATLYWYQQILGQGPKLLIQFQNNGVVDDSQLPKDRFSAERLKGVDSTLKIQPAKLEDSAVYLCASSSAVGTGWVTEQFFGPGTRLTVL.

The chain carries TRBV15 and TRBJ1-1; D gene unclear. There are 13 residues in the CDR3. V shed 4 bases and J shed 7 bases, with 13 bases lying between them. The germline V gene has CDR1 LNHNV and CDR2 YYDKDF (reference sequence). The CDR3 here is CATSIRTVGEAFF. CDR3 nucleotides: TGTGCCACCAGCATCCGAACTGTTGGTGAAGCTTTCTTT.

The V gene is TRBV10-3, the J gene TRBJ2-7, with 9 positions matching TRBD1. CDR1 is ENHRY and CDR2 is SYGVKD in the germline V gene. V was pared by 10 bases and J by 6 bases, with 7 bases of the junction left unmatched. The CDR3 covers 12 residues. CDR3 in amino acids: CATTSGQGEQYF. CDR3 bases: TGTGCCACCACTTCGGGACAGGGCGAGCAGTACTTC.

The gene calls are TRBV20-1 and TRBJ2-1; 8 bases are a match to TRBD2. Germline CDR1 reads DFQATT; CDR2 reads SNEGSKA (reference sequence). The CDR3 totals 16 residues. Trimming removed 5 bases from V and 4 bases from J; junction bases left unmatched: 13. Written as DNA, the CDR3 is TGCAGTGCTTCTACTAACGGGGGGGTCCGTTACAATGAGCAGTTCTTC. As protein: CSASTNGGVRYNEQFF.

The CDR3 loop is CSAPGQGGRTGELFF. In DNA form, the CDR3 reads TGCAGTGCCCCGGGGCAGGGCGGTCGCACCGGGGAGCTGTTTTTT. The chain is built from TRBV20-1 and TRBJ2-2, with D tentatively TRBD1 or TRBD2 (5 bases each). V lost 6 bases and J lost 4, with 18 bases in between. CDR1 and CDR2 from the germline V gene are DFQATT and SNEGSKA (reference sequence). The CDR3 runs to 15 residues.

The CDR3 here is CSARVVASTDTQYF. CDR3 nucleotide sequence: TGCAGTGCTAGAGTGGTGGCAAGCACAGATACGCAGTATTTT. This rearrangement joins TRBV20-1 to TRBJ2-3; D call uncertain. Germline V gives CDR1 DFQATT, CDR2 SNEGSKA (reference sequence). Trimming stripped 1 base from V and 0 bases from J, with 8 bases between. The CDR3 spans 14 residues.

This clonotype was found once. The V call is TRBV20-1, the J call TRBJ1-2; D gene ambiguous. Germline-derived CDR1 and CDR2 are DFQATT and SNEGSKA (reference sequence). The ends were cut back, 1 base at V and 1 base at J, with 7 bases in the middle. The CDR3 sequence is 13 residues long. The CDR3 spells CSARGEINYGYTF. CDR3 coding DNA: TGCAGTGCTAGAGGGGAGATTAACTATGGCTACACCTTC.

This rearrangement joins TRBV3-1 to TRBJ1-1; D is unresolved. V was clipped by 2 bases and J by 3 bases, with 7 bases between them. The CDR3 is 13 residues long. In germline, CDR1 is LGHDT, CDR2 YNNKEL (reference sequence). The CDR3 region is CASSQSFHTEAFF. As DNA, the CDR3 is TGTGCCAGCAGCCAAAGCTTCCACACTGAAGCTTTCTTT.

This sequence joins TRBV5-1 and TRBJ2-1; a possible D gene is TRBD2 (5 bases). CDR1 SGHRS and CDR2 YFSETQ come from the germline V gene. V lost 0 bases and J 5 bases, leaving 9 bases between the germline ends. This CDR3 spans 14 amino acids. The CDR3 protein is CASSLGGLDNEQFF. For the CDR3, the DNA is TGCGCCAGCAGCTTGGGTGGACTGGACAATGAGCAGTTCTTC.

The chain employs TRBV3-1 and TRBJ2-1; TRBD1 matches at 7 bases. Looked up from germline, CDR1 is LGHDT and CDR2 is YNNKEL (reference sequence). The CDR3 covers 16 residues. V shed 4 bases and J 4 bases; nucleotides not matched to a gene: 10. As DNA, the CDR3 is TGTGCCAGCAGCCCTCAGGGGGACCTTCGATACAATGAGCAGTTCTTC. This gives the protein CASSPQGDLRYNEQFF.

V and J are TRBV12-3 or TRBV12-4 and TRBJ1-2; D uncertain. CDR3 length: 12 amino acids. Trimming removed 5 bases from V and 5 bases from J, with 9 bases in between. CDR3 amino acids: CASSRGPYGYTF. DNA for the CDR3: TGTGCCAGCAGTCGCGGGCCGTATGGCTACACCTTC.

CDR3 sequence: CSAKKRDHHTLEQYF. The CDR3 DNA is TGCAGTGCTAAGAAACGGGACCATCATACCCTCGAGCAGTACTTC. This chain joins TRBV20-1 and TRBJ2-7, with D perhaps given as TRBD1 or TRBD2 (5 bases each). Germline V lookup: CDR1 DFQATT, CDR2 SNEGSKA (reference sequence). CDR3 size: 15 residues. V was cut by 4 bases and J by 6 bases, with 22 bases left in between.

V usage is TRBV27 and J usage is TRBJ2-7; tentatively, D is TRBD2 (7 bases). There are 16 residues in the CDR3. Between the trimmed V and J ends, which lost 5 bases and 3 bases, there was a span of 20 bases. Germline CDR1 reads MNHEY; CDR2 reads SMNVEV (reference sequence). The CDR3 DNA follows: TGTGCCAGCAGTCCCCATTGGGGGGGCCTTTTCTACGAGCAGTACTTC. It codes for CASSPHWGGLFYEQYF.

This sequence joins TRBV29-1 and TRBJ1-2, with 7 positions matching TRBD1. Per germline, CDR1 SQVTM and CDR2 ANQGSEA. J lost 8 bases, V lost 7 bases, and 13 bases had no gene match. CDR3 length: 13 residues. The CDR3 region has the DNA TGCAGCGATTCCCGGGACAGAGGTTACGGCTACACCTTC. This gives the protein CSDSRDRGYGYTF.

The gene calls are TRBV7-9 and TRBJ2-7; D is undetermined. The CDR3 is 14 amino acids. CDR1 is SEHNR and CDR2 is FQNEAQ in the germline V gene (reference sequence). Trimming took 1 base from V and 2 from J, leaving 9 bases between them. CDR3 nucleotide sequence: TGTGCCAGCAGCTTAGGGGGTTTAACCTACGAGCAGTACTTC. This sequence encodes CASSLGGLTYEQYF.